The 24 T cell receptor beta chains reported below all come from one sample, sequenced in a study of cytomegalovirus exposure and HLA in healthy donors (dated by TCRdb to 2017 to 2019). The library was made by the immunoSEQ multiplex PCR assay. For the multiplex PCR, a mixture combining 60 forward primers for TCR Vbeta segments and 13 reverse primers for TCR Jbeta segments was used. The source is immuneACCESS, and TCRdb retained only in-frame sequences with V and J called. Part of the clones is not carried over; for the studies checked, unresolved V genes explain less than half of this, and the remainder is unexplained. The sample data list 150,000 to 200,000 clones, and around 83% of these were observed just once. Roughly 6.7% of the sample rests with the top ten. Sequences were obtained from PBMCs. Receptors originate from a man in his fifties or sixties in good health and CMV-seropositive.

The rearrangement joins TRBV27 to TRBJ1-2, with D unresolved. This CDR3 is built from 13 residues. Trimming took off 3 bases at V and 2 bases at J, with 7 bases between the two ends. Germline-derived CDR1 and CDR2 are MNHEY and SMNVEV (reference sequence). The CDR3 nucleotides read TGTGCCAGCAGTTTGACACCGAACTATGGCTACACCTTC. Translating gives CASSLTPNYGYTF.

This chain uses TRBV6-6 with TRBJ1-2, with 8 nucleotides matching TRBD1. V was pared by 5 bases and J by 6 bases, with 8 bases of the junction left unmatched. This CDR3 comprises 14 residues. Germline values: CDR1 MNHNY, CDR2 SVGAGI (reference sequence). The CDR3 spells CASSRQGRENGYTF. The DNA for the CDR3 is TGTGCCAGCAGTCGACAGGGGCGCGAAAATGGCTACACCTTC.

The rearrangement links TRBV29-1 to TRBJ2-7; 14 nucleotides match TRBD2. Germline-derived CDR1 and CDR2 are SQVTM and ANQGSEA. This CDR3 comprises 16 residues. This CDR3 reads CAARGLAGDEAYEQYV. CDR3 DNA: TGCGCCGCCCGGGGACTAGCGGGAGATGAGGCCTACGAGCAGTACGTC.

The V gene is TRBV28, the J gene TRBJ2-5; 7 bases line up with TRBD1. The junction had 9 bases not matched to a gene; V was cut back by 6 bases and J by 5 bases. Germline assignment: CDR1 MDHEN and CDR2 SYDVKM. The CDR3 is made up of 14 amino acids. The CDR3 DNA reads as TGTGCCAGCAGCAACAGGGGCAATTCGGAGACCCAGTACTTC. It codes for CASSNRGNSETQYF.

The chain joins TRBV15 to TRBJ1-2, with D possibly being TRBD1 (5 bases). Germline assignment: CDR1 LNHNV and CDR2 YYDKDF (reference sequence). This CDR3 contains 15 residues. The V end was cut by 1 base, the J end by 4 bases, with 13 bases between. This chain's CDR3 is CATSRGGRNTYGYTF. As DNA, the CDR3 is TGTGCCACCAGCAGAGGGGGGAGGAATACCTATGGCTACACCTTC.

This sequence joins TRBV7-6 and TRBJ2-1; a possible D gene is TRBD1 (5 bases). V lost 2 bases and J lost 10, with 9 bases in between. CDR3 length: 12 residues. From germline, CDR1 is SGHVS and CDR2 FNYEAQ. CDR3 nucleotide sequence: TGTGCCAGCAGCTTACAGGGCAAGGAGCAGTTCTTC. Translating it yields CASSLQGKEQFF.

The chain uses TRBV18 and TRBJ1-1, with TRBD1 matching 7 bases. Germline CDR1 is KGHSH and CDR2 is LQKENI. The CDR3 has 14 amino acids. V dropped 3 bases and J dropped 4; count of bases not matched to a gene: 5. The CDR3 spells CASSPDRAITEAFF. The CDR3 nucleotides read TGTGCCAGCTCACCCGACAGGGCGATCACTGAAGCTTTCTTT. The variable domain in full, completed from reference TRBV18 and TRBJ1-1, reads NAGVMQNPRHLVRRRGQEARLRCSPMKGHSHVYWYRQLPEEGLKFMVYLQKENIIDESGMPKERFSAEFPKEGPSILRIQQVVRGDSAAYFCASSPDRAITEAFFGQGTRLTVV.

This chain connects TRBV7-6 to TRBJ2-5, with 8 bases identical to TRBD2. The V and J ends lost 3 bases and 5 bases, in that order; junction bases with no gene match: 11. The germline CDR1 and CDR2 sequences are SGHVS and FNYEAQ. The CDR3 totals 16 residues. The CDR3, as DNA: TGTGCCAGCAGCTTCCGGACTAGCCTCCTTGGGGAGACCCAGTACTTC. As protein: CASSFRTSLLGETQYF.

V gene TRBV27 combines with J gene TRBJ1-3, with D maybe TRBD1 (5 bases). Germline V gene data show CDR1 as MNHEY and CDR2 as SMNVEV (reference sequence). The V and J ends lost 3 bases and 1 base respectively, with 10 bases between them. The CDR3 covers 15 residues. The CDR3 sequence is CASSLGLNSGNTIYF. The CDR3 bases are TGTGCCAGCAGTTTGGGACTAAATTCTGGAAACACCATATATTTT.

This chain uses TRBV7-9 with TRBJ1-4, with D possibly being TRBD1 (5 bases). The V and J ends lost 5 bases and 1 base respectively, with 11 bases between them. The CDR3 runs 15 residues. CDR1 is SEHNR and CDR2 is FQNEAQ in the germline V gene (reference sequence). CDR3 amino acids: CASSATGLTNEKLFF. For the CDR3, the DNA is TGTGCCAGCAGCGCCACAGGCTTAACTAATGAAAAACTGTTTTTT.

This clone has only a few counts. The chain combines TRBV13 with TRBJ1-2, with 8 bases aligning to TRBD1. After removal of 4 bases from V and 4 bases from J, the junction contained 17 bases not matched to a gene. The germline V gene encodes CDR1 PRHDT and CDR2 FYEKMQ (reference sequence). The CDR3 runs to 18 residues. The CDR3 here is CASSSSPGTGFIGYGYTF. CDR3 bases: TGTGCCAGCAGCTCCAGTCCCGGGACAGGCTTCATAGGCTATGGCTACACCTTC.

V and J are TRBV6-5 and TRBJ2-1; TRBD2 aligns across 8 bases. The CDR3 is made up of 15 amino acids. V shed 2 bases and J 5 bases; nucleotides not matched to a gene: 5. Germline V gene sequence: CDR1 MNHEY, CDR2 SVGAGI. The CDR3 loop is CASSYTGGPDNEQFF. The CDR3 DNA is TGTGCCAGCAGTTACACGGGGGGGCCTGACAATGAGCAGTTCTTC.

The CDR3 protein is CASSQDLPGNTEAFF. CDR3 sequence (DNA): TGTGCCAGCAGCCAAGATTTACCCGGGAACACTGAAGCTTTCTTT. J is TRBJ1-1 and V is TRBV4-2; D ambiguous. V gave up 0 bases and J gave up 1 base, with 9 bases separating them. The CDR3 contains 15 residues. From germline, CDR1 is LGHNA and CDR2 YNFKEQ.

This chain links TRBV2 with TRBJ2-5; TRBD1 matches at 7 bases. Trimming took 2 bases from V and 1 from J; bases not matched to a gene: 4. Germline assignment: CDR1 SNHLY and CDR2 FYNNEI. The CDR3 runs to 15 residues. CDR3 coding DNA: TGTGCCAGCAGTGAATTTAGGGGGCCCCAAGAGACCCAGTACTTC. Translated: CASSEFRGPQETQYF.

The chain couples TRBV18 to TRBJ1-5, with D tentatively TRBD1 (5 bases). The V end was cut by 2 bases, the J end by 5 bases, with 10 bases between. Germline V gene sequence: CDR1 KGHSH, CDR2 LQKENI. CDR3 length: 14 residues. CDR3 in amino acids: CASSPFGADQPQHF. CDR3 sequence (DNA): TGTGCCAGCTCACCATTTGGGGCGGATCAGCCCCAGCATTTT.

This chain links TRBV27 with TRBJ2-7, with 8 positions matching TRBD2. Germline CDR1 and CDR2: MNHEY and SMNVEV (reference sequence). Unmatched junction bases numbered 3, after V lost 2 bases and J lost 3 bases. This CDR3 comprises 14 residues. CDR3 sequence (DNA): TGTGCCAGCAGTTTACGGGGGGGGCACTACGAGCAGTACGTC. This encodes CASSLRGGHYEQYV.

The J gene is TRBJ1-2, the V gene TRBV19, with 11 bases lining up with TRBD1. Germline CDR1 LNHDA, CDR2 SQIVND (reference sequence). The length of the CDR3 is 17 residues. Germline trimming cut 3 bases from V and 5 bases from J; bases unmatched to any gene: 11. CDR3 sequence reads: CASSIPGQGAGEYGYTF. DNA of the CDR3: TGTGCCAGTAGTATTCCCGGACAGGGGGCGGGAGAGTATGGCTACACCTTC.

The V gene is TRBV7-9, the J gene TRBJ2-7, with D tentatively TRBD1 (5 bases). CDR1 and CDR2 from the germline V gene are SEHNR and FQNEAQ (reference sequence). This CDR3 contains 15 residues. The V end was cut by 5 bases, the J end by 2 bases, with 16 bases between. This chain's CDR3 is CASSLTSQGPYEQYF. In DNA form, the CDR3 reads TGTGCCAGCAGCCTCACCTCGCAGGGCCCCTACGAGCAGTACTTC. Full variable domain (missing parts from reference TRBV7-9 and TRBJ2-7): DTGVSQNPRHKITKRGQNVTFRCDPISEHNRLYWYRQTLGQGPEFLTYFQNEAQLEKSRLLSDRFSAERPKGSFSTLEIQRTEQGDSAMYLCASSLTSQGPYEQYFGPGTRLTVT.

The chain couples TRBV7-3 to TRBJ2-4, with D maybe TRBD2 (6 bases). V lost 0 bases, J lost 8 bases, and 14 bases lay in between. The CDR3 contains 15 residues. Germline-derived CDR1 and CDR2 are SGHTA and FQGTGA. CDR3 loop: CASSLTPNPGDIQYF. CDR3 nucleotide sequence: TGTGCCAGCAGCTTAACGCCAAATCCGGGAGACATTCAGTACTTC.

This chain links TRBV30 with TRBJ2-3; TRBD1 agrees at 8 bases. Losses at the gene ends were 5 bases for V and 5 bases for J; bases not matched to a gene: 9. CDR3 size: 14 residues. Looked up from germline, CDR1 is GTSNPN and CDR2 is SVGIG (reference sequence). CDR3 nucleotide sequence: TGTGCCTGGGGACAGGGCCAAAGGGGAGATACGCAGTATTTT. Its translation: CAWGQGQRGDTQYF.

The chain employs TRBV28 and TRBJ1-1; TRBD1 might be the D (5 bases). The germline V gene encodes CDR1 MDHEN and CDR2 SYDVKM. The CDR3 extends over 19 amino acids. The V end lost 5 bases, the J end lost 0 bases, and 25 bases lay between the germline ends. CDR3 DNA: TGTGCCAGCAGTCTTGTGGGGGGACGGCGCCTCTCCATGAACACTGAAGCTTTCTTT. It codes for CASSLVGGRRLSMNTEAFF.

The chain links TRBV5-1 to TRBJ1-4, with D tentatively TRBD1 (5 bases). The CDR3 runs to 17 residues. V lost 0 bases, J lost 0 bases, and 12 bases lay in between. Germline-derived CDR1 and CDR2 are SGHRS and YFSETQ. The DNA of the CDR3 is TGCGCCAGCAGCTTGGAGTCAGGGAGGGCAACTAATGAAAAACTGTTTTTT. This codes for CASSLESGRATNEKLFF.

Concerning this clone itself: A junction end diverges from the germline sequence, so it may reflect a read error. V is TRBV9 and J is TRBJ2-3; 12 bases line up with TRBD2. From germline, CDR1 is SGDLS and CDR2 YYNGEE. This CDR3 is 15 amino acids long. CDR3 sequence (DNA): TGTGCCAGCAGCAAAACCGGGACAACCGGGACTAGCGGGCTTTTT. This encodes CASSKTGTTGTSGLF.

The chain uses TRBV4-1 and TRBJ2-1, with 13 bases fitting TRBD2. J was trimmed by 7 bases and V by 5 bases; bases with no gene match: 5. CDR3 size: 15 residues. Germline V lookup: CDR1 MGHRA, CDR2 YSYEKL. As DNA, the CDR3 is TGCGCCAGCAGCTGGGGACTAGCGGGGTATAATGAGCAGTTCTTC. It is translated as CASSWGLAGYNEQFF.